Listed below are T cell receptor beta chains from one sample, sequenced in a study of blood T cells in healthy people across ages. TCRdb itself ran the 5' RACE reads through MiXCR, one entry per CDR3 protein. The table includes 1.2 million to 1.5 million distinct CDR3 sequences, roughly 64% detected once. The sequencing sample was made of blood. The origin of the receptors is a man aged 18 to 35 in good health. Both conserved end residues are part of each CDR3. D genes are given only for firm matches. Only part of the rows carry a size: once, few, many, or a class if the clone is expanded.

V,D,J,size,DNA,CDR3
TRBV27,.,TRBJ2-1,.,TGTGCCAGCAGGAGGGTAGGGGTAGCGGCAGGGGATGAGCAGTTCTTC,CASRRVGVAAGDEQFF
TRBV27,.,TRBJ1-6,.,TGTGCCAGCAGGGGCCCGGGCTCCTATAATTCACCCCTCCACTTT,CASRGPGSYNSPLHF
TRBV7-7,.,TRBJ2-5,.,TGTGCTAGCAGCTTACGGGCCAGCCAAGAGACCCAGTACTTC,CASSLRASQETQYF
TRBV20-1,.,TRBJ2-1,.,TGCAGTGCCCTTCCGGTAGGCCCCAGCTCCTACAATGAGCAGTTCTTC,CSALPVGPSSYNEQFF
TRBV10-1,.,TRBJ1-6,.,TGCGCCAGCAGAAGTTCACCCCTCCACTTT,CASRSSPLHF
TRBV15,.,TRBJ2-7,once,TGTGCCACCAGTCTGAGGGGCGAAAGCTCCTACGAGCAGTACTTC,CATSLRGESSYEQYF
TRBV2,.,TRBJ2-1,.,TGTGCCAGCAGTGATCGGACTCTCTACAATGAGCAGTTCTTC,CASSDRTLYNEQFF
TRBV6-1,.,TRBJ2-6,few,TGTGCCAGCAGTGATAGGGGAAGGGGTCTCAACTCTGGGGCCAACGTCCTGACTTTC,CASSDRGRGLNSGANVLTF
TRBV20-1,.,TRBJ2-3,.,TGCAGTGCTAGAGGGTCCGCGGGGCTTAGGGATACGCAGTATTTT,CSARGSAGLRDTQYF
TRBV6-1,.,TRBJ1-6,.,TGTGCCAGCAGTCCCAGGGGAGGGGTCTCCTATAATTCACCCCTCCACTTT,CASSPRGGVSYNSPLHF
TRBV2,.,TRBJ1-1,.,TGTGCCAGAAAGGAGCAGGCGGCTGAAGCTTTCTTT,CARKEQAAEAFF
TRBV2,.,TRBJ1-1,.,TGTGCCAGCAGTGTGGGGGATATGAACACTGAAGCTTTCTTT,CASSVGDMNTEAFF
TRBV5-1,TRBD2,TRBJ2-3,.,TGCGCCAGCAGCTCGGGGACTAGCGGGCACACAGATACGCAGTATTTT,CASSSGTSGHTDTQYF
TRBV27,.,TRBJ1-1,.,TGTGCCCGCAGTTCTGGGGGACTGCCTGAAGCTTTCTTT,CARSSGGLPEAFF
TRBV5-1,.,TRBJ1-2,.,TGCGCCAGCAGCCCCGGGTACCGGGGAGAGGGCTATGGCTACACCTTC,CASSPGYRGEGYGYTF
TRBV29-1,TRBD1,TRBJ2-3,.,TGCAGCGTTCACAGGGGGGACGTCACAGATACGCAGTATTTT,CSVHRGDVTDTQYF
TRBV20-1,.,TRBJ2-3,.,TGCAGTGCTAGAGCTCCTATAATCGGGGATACGCAGTATTTT,CSARAPIIGDTQYF
TRBV29-1,.,TRBJ2-1,few,TGCAGCGTTGTCTCTGGTGTTACAGGCAATGAGCAGTTCTTC,CSVVSGVTGNEQFF